The clone carrying this T cell receptor (beta chain) showed up many times. Amplified TCR beta CDR3 regions came from RNA transcripts. The HTBI primer set drove a first-round RT-PCR of the TCR CDR3. Using its own MiXCR run on the multiplex PCR reads, TCRdb lists one record per CDR3 protein. This sample has roughly 650,000 distinct CDR3 sequences, with around 16% found just once. This record belongs to a study of T cells in Graves' hyperthyroidism and ophthalmopathy. This receptor was obtained from a woman aged 35 to 49 with Graves' ophthalmopathy. The sample consisted of blood.

CDR3 DNA: TGTGCCAGCAGTTTAGCCGGAGGCGGAATAACGCAGTATTTT. The encoded protein is CASSLAGGGITQYF. The genes are TRBV12-3 or TRBV12-4 and TRBJ2-3; D may be TRBD2 (5 bases). The CDR3 runs to 14 residues. V was clipped by 0 bases and J by 9 bases, with 13 bases between them.